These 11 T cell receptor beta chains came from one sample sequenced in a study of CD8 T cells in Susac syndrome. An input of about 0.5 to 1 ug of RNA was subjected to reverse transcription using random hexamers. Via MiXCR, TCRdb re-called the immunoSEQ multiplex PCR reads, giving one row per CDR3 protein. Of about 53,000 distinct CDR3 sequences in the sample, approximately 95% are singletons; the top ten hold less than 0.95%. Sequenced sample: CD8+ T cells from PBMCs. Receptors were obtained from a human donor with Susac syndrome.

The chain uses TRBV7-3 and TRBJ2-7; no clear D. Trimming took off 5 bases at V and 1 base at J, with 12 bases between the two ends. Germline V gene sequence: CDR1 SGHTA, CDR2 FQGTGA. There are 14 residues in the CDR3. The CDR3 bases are TGTGCCAGCAGCCTAGACTTGGGTTCCTACGAGCAGTACTTC. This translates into CASSLDLGSYEQYF.

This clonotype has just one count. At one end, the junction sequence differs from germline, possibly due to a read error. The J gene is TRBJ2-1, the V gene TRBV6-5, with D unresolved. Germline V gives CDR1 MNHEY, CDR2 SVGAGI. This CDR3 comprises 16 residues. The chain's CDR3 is CASSNSQRSSYNEQFF. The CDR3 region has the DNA TGTGCCAGCAGTAACTCCCAACGGAGCTCCTACAATGAGCAGTTCTTC.

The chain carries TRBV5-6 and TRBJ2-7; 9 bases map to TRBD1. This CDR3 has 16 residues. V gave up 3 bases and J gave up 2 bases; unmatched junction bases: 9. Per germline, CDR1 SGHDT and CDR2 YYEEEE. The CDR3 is CASSSLRTGETYEQYF. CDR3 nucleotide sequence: TGTGCCAGCAGCTCCCTCCGGACAGGGGAGACCTACGAGCAGTACTTC.

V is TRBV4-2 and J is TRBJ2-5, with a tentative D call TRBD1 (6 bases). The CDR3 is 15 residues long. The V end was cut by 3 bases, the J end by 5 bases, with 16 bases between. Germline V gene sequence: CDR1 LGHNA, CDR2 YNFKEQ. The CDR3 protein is CASSQVAGASETQYF. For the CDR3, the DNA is TGTGCCAGCAGCCAGGTCGCAGGGGCGAGCGAGACCCAGTACTTC.

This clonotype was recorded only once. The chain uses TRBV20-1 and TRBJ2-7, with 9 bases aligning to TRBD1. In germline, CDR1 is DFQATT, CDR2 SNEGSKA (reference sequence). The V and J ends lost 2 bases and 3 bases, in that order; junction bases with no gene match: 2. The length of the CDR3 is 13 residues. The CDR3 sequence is CSARTGQGYEQYF. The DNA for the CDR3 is TGCAGTGCTAGAACGGGACAGGGCTACGAGCAGTACTTC.

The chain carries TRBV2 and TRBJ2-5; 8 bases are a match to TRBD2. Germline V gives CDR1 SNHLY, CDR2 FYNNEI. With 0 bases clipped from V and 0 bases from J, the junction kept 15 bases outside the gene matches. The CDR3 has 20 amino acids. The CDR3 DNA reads TGTGCCAGCAGTGAAGCGGGGGTAGCGGGACTTACTCCCCACCAAGAGACCCAGTACTTC. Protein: CASSEAGVAGLTPHQETQYF.

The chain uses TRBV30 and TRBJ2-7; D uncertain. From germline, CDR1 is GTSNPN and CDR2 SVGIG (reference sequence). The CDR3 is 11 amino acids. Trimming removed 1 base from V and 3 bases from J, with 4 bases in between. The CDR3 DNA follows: TGTGCCTGGAGTGCCGGCTACGAGCAGTACTTC. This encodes CAWSAGYEQYF.

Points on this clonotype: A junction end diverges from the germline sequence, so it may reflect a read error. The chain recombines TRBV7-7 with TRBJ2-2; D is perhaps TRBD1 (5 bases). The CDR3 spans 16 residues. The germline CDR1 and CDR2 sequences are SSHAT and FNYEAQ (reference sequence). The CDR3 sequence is CASSPTRSGHTGELFF. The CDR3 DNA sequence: TGTGCTAGCAGCCCCACCCGGTCAGGGCACACCGGGGAGCTGTTTTTT.

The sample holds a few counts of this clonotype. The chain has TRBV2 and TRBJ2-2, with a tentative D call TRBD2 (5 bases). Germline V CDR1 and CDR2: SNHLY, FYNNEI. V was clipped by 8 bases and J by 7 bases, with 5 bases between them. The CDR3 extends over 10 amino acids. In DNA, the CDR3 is TGTGCCAGCCGGGGCGGGGAGCTGTTTTTT. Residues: CASRGGELFF.

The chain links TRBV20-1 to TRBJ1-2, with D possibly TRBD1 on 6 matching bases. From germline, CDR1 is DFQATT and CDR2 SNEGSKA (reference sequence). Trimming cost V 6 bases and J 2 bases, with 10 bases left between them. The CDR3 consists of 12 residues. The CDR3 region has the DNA TGCAGTGCGCCTACAGGGAACTATGGCTACACCTTC. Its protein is CSAPTGNYGYTF.

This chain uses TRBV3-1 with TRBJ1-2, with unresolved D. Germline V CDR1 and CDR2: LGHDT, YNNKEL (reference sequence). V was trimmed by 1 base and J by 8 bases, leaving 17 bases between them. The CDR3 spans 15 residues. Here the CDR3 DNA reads TGTGCCAGCAGCCAAGGCCTAGTCAGGCCCAAAGGCTACACCTTC. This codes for CASSQGLVRPKGYTF.